The 10 T cell receptor beta chains reported below all come from one sample, sequenced in a study of T cell responses to AZD1222 COVID-19 vaccine (dated by TCRdb to the early 2020s). Library preparation employed the immunoSEQ multiplex PCR assay. The source is immuneACCESS, and TCRdb retained only in-frame sequences with V and J called. Part of the clones is not carried over; for the studies checked, unresolved V genes explain less than half of this, and the remainder is unexplained. Counted in this sample were about 170,000 clones; 80% to 95% of them appeared once. Roughly 1.5% of the sample comes from the top ten. The time point tag for this specimen amounts to: baseline before first vaccination. Sequencing was performed on peripheral blood, taken on day 0 of AZD1222 vaccination. The receptors derive from an adult in good health.

The genes are TRBV3-1 (or the pseudogene TRBV3-2) and TRBJ2-1, with 7 bases lining up with TRBD2. V gave up 4 bases and J gave up 6 bases; unmatched junction bases: 12. The CDR3 totals 16 residues. Germline assignment: CDR1 LGHDT and CDR2 YNNKEL (reference sequence). CDR3 nucleotide sequence: TGTGCCAGCAGCCCGCTAGCGGCCCGTTTCCCCAATGAGCAGTTCTTC. Encoded protein: CASSPLAARFPNEQFF.

This chain connects TRBV2 to TRBJ1-2; D might be TRBD1 (5 bases). The CDR3 loop spans 12 amino acids. The germline gives CDR1 SNHLY, CDR2 FYNNEI. The CDR3 loop is CATLQGNYGYTF. As DNA, the CDR3 is TGTGCTACCCTCCAGGGAAACTATGGCTACACCTTC.

The sample holds one count of this clone. The chain carries TRBV5-3 and TRBJ2-2; D may be TRBD2 (6 bases). TRBV5-3 is placed among ORFs of uncertain function. CDR3 size: 15 residues. The V end was cut by 2 bases, the J end by 3 bases, with 11 bases between. CDR3 in DNA: TGTGCCAGAAGCTTTAAACTAGCCGACACCGGGGAGCTGTTTTTT. It specifies CARSFKLADTGELFF.

This clone has a single count. The gene calls are TRBV7-9 and TRBJ1-1; D remains ambiguous. The length of the CDR3 is 17 residues. Germline values: CDR1 SEHNR, CDR2 FQNEAQ (reference sequence). Deletions cut 0 bases from V and 10 bases from J, with 24 bases between. The CDR3 here is CASSLAAVLTLLTRAFF. The CDR3 DNA reads as TGTGCCAGCAGCTTAGCAGCCGTGCTGACGCTCTTGACCCGAGCTTTCTTT. Full variable domain (rest looked up from reference TRBV7-9 and TRBJ1-1): DTGVSQNPRHKITKRGQNVTFRCDPISEHNRLYWYRQTLGQGPEFLTYFQNEAQLEKSRLLSDRFSAERPKGSFSTLEIQRTEQGDSAMYLCASSLAAVLTLLTRAFFGQGTRLTVV.

The chain employs TRBV9 and TRBJ1-1; D call uncertain. The CDR3 runs to 13 residues. Germline V gene data show CDR1 as SGDLS and CDR2 as YYNGEE. V was trimmed by 5 bases and J by 5 bases, leaving 13 bases between them. In nucleotides, the CDR3 is TGTGCCAGCAGAGGAATCGGCGGGACTGAAGCTTTCTTT. Its protein product is CASRGIGGTEAFF.

This chain joins TRBV5-4 and TRBJ1-4; a weak D match, TRBD1 (5 bases). With 0 bases removed from V and 4 bases from J, the gap between germline ends came to 10 bases. This CDR3 has 15 residues. CDR1 and CDR2 from the germline V gene are SGHNT and YYREEE (reference sequence). For the CDR3, the DNA is TGTGCCAGCAGCTTGGAGGGCAGGGTTAATGAAAAACTGTTTTTT. Its translation is CASSLEGRVNEKLFF.

This clone appeared once. This chain's CDR3 is CASSSWAGTNYGYTF. The CDR3 DNA sequence: TGTGCCAGCAGTTCCTGGGCCGGGACTAACTATGGCTACACCTTC. The gene calls are TRBV27 and TRBJ1-2; D unresolved. CDR1 and CDR2 (germline): MNHEY, SMNVEV (reference sequence). Trimming shortened V by 4 bases and J by 0 bases, and 12 bases separated the two germline ends. CDR3 length: 15 amino acids.

The chain's CDR3 is CASSHSRGTNTEAFF. The CDR3 DNA follows: TGTGCCAGCAGCCACTCGAGGGGAACAAACACTGAAGCTTTCTTT. The chain is built from TRBV3-1 (or the pseudogene TRBV3-2) and TRBJ1-1; tentatively, D is TRBD1 (5 bases). CDR3 length: 15 amino acids. CDR1 LGHDT and CDR2 YNNKEL come from the germline V gene (reference sequence). With 3 bases removed from V and 2 bases from J, the gap between germline ends came to 13 bases.

Concerning this clone: A junction end diverges from the germline sequence, so it may reflect a read error. The chain links TRBV19 to TRBJ1-1; D unclear. Germline V gene lookup returns CDR1 LNHDA and CDR2 SQIVND (reference sequence). This CDR3 contains 13 residues. CDR3 residues: CASSLEMNTEAFF. CDR3 bases: TGTGCCAGTAGTCTAGAGATGAACACTGAAGCTTTCTTT. Combining the CDR3 with reference TRBV19 and TRBJ1-1 gives the whole variable domain DGGITQSPKYLFRKEGQNVTLSCEQNLNHDAMYWYRQDPGQGLRLIYYSQIVNDFQKGDIAEGYSVSREKKESFPLTVTSAQKNPTAFYLCASSLEMNTEAFFGQGTRLTVV.

The chain recombines TRBV2 with TRBJ1-1; D perhaps matches TRBD1 (5 bases). Germline V lookup: CDR1 SNHLY, CDR2 FYNNEI. The CDR3 contains 14 residues. Between the trimmed V and J ends, which lost 4 bases and 0 bases, there was a span of 9 bases. CDR3 sequence reads: CASSVQGVNTEAFF. CDR3 bases: TGTGCCAGCAGTGTCCAGGGCGTGAACACTGAAGCTTTCTTT.